The clone carrying this T cell receptor beta chain was seen ten or more times. Its specificity is not known. The source of the sample is a study of CD8 T cells in ankylosing spondylitis. Regarding the study as a whole: Among TCR beta sequences, a motif of under ten highly homologous variants appeared characteristic of ankylosing spondylitis blood.

TCRdb reprocessed the 5' RACE reads with MiXCR, giving one entry per CDR3 protein. In the table there are approximately 350,000 distinct CDR3 sequences, about 20% of which are singletons. The CDR3 runs to 12 residues. V was clipped by 0 bases and J by 7 bases, with 4 bases between them. The sample taken for sequencing was blood, either unsorted or a sorted T cell fraction (not recorded which). V gene TRBV12-3 or TRBV12-4 combines with J gene TRBJ2-1, with no clear D. The clonotype originates from a male donor with ankylosing spondylitis or in good health (not recorded which). The CDR3 is CASSLAGNEQFF. CDR3 DNA: TGTGCCAGCAGTTTAGCAGGGAATGAGCAGTTCTTC.